The 9 T cell receptor beta chains given below trace back to one sample, sequenced in a study of T cell responses to AZD1222 COVID-19 vaccine. Assay used: immunoSEQ multiplex PCR; TCRdb lists only in-frame clones, some missing. The sample contains fewer than 140,000 clones, 90% of which appear only once. This specimen was peripheral blood, taken 28 days after the second AZD1222 dose. All receptors derive from an adult who received the AZD1222 COVID-19 vaccine.

The chain uses TRBV18 and TRBJ1-5; a weak D match, TRBD1 (6 bases). The germline V gene has CDR1 KGHSH and CDR2 LQKENI. CDR3 length: 14 residues. V was cut by 4 bases and J by 5 bases, with 12 bases left in between. The CDR3 nucleotides read TGTGCCAGCTCACGTGGGGGGCCGGATCAGCCCCAGCATTTT. The encoded protein is CASSRGGPDQPQHF. Looking up the rest from reference TRBV18 and TRBJ1-5 gives the full variable domain: NAGVMQNPRHLVRRRGQEARLRCSPMKGHSHVYWYRQLPEEGLKFMVYLQKENIIDESGMPKERFSAEFPKEGPSILRIQQVVRGDSAAYFCASSRGGPDQPQHFGDGTRLSIL.

This clone has a single count. V is TRBV6-6 and J is TRBJ2-5, with TRBD2 matching 16 bases. This CDR3 region has 19 residues. Germline V gives CDR1 MNHNY, CDR2 SVGAGI (reference sequence). V shed 5 bases, J shed 5 bases, and the junction held 14 bases outside the gene matches. CDR3 nucleotides: TGTGCCAGCAGTCAACCCCTGGGACTAGCGGGGGGGCTTGCGGAGACCCAGTACTTC. Translation: CASSQPLGLAGGLAETQYF.

The chain employs TRBV10-3 and TRBJ2-3; possibly TRBD1 for D (6 bases). This CDR3 is 19 amino acids long. In germline, CDR1 is ENHRY, CDR2 SYGVKD. V was trimmed by 2 bases and J by 0 bases, leaving 21 bases between them. This CDR3 reads CAISEGGPGTTASTDTQYF. CDR3 in DNA: TGTGCCATCAGTGAGGGTGGGCCGGGGACAACCGCTAGCACAGATACGCAGTATTTT.

The chain carries TRBV4-3 and TRBJ2-3; D remains unclear. The germline gives CDR1 LGHNA, CDR2 YSLEER. V shed 0 bases and J shed 3 bases, with 4 bases lying between them. The CDR3 consists of 13 residues. The CDR3 loop is CASSQELTDTQYF. The CDR3 DNA reads TGCGCCAGCAGCCAAGAGTTAACAGATACGCAGTATTTT.

The chain joins TRBV5-1 to TRBJ2-2; a possible D gene is TRBD2 (6 bases). Germline-derived CDR1 and CDR2 are SGHRS and YFSETQ. The CDR3 is made up of 17 amino acids. Between the trimmed V and J ends, which lost 1 base and 5 bases, there was a span of 18 bases. The CDR3 region is CASSLFTGAGTTGELFF. Written as DNA, the CDR3 is TGCGCCAGCAGCTTGTTTACCGGGGCGGGGACGACCGGGGAGCTGTTTTTT.

The genes are TRBV7-2 and TRBJ2-6; 9 bases agree with TRBD1. Trimming removed 0 bases from V and 5 bases from J; junction bases left unmatched: 8. The CDR3 extends over 18 amino acids. Looked up from germline, CDR1 is SGHTA and CDR2 is FQGNSA. In DNA, the CDR3 is TGTGCCAGCAGCTTAGCCCGTACAGGGGGCGGTAGGGCCAACGTCCTGACTTTC. Amino acids: CASSLARTGGGRANVLTF. The full variable domain, its missing parts supplied by reference TRBV7-2 and TRBJ2-6, is GAGVSQSPSNKVTEKGKDVELRCDPISGHTALYWYRQSLGQGLEFLIYFQGNSAPDKSGLPSDRFSAERTGGSVSTLTIQRTQQEDSAVYLCASSLARTGGGRANVLTFGAGSRLTVL.

The chain is built from TRBV5-1 and TRBJ1-6; D is possibly TRBD1 (5 bases). This CDR3 is built from 14 residues. Looked up from germline, CDR1 is SGHRS and CDR2 is YFSETQ. Between the trimmed V and J ends, which lost 4 bases and 7 bases, there was a span of 12 bases. The CDR3 protein is CASSREAGNSPLHF. In nucleotides, the CDR3 is TGCGCCAGCAGCCGGGAGGCAGGGAATTCACCCCTCCACTTT.

This sequence joins TRBV18 and TRBJ1-3; the match to TRBD1 covers 8 bases. The CDR3 has 18 amino acids. In germline, CDR1 is KGHSH, CDR2 LQKENI. Trimming at V came to 3 bases and at J to 0 bases, leaving 10 bases not matched to a gene. The CDR3 DNA reads TGTGCCAGCTCACCCCTCGACAGGGGAGGTCTCTCTGGAAACACCATATATTTT. Amino acid sequence: CASSPLDRGGLSGNTIYF. Looking up the rest from reference TRBV18 and TRBJ1-3 gives the full variable domain: NAGVMQNPRHLVRRRGQEARLRCSPMKGHSHVYWYRQLPEEGLKFMVYLQKENIIDESGMPKERFSAEFPKEGPSILRIQQVVRGDSAAYFCASSPLDRGGLSGNTIYFGEGSWLTVV.

The chain employs TRBV7-3 and TRBJ2-6; maybe TRBD1 (6 bases). The CDR3 has 15 amino acids. Trimming cost V 5 bases and J 0 bases, with 8 bases left between them. CDR1 and CDR2 from the germline V gene are SGHTA and FQGTGA. CDR3 region: CASSIQGSGANVLTF. CDR3 bases: TGTGCCAGCAGCATACAGGGCTCTGGGGCCAACGTCCTGACTTTC.